This T cell receptor beta chain was obtained from a study of control samples from healthy donors and cancer patients. The CDR3 spans 14 residues. Germline V lookup: CDR1 DFQATT, CDR2 SNEGSKA (reference sequence). The J segment lost 4 bases and the V segment lost 3 bases, leaving 3 bases of the junction unmatched. This clone was seen only once. This table comes from immunoSEQ multiplex PCR, and its TCRdb copy is limited to in-frame clones, with some not included. Of roughly 130,000 clones in the sample, 80% to 90% are singletons; the top ten hold approximately 9.4%. The receptor was isolated from a woman aged 30 to 39 in good health. The sequencing sample was made of blood. The J gene is TRBJ2-1, the V gene TRBV20-1, with TRBD2 identical over 10 bases. CDR3 sequence reads: CSASSGRQYNEQFF. In DNA, the CDR3 is TGCAGTGCTAGTAGCGGGAGGCAATACAATGAGCAGTTCTTC.